One sample yielded the 23 T cell receptor beta chains listed below, sequenced in a study of T cell responses to AZD1222 COVID-19 vaccine. TCRdb's copy holds only in-frame clones and misses some; the assay was immunoSEQ multiplex PCR. The data contain more than 25,000 clones, around 90% of them seen just once; the ten biggest clones take up roughly 1.3%. Here the sequenced sample was peripheral blood, taken on day 0 of AZD1222 vaccination. These receptors were obtained from an adult in good health.

V usage is TRBV2 and J usage is TRBJ2-7; 14 bases map to TRBD2. V shed 6 bases, J shed 4 bases, and the junction held 8 bases outside the gene matches. Germline CDR1 and CDR2: SNHLY and FYNNEI. The length of the CDR3 is 16 residues. The CDR3 loop is CASSQTSGRAFYEQYF. The CDR3 DNA follows: TGTGCCAGCAGCCAGACTAGCGGGAGGGCATTTTACGAGCAGTACTTC.

The genes are TRBV18 and TRBJ1-1; TRBD1 matches 9 bases. This CDR3 has 15 amino acids. The V and J ends lost 6 bases and 3 bases, in that order; junction bases with no gene match: 8. Germline CDR1 and CDR2: KGHSH and LQKENI. The chain's CDR3 is CASSQRTGEDTEAFF. As DNA, the CDR3 is TGTGCCAGCTCGCAAAGGACAGGGGAGGACACTGAAGCTTTCTTT.

The chain has TRBV30 and TRBJ2-2; weak D call: TRBD1 (5 bases). Trimming cost V 2 bases and J 2 bases, with 15 bases left between them. Germline V gene lookup returns CDR1 GTSNPN and CDR2 SVGIG (reference sequence). The CDR3 totals 16 residues. This chain's CDR3 is CAWSSDSLVNTGELFF. The DNA of the CDR3 is TGTGCCTGGAGTTCCGACAGTCTAGTAAACACCGGGGAGCTGTTTTTT.

V usage is TRBV5-6 and J usage is TRBJ2-2; D may be TRBD1 (5 bases). Trimming cost V 2 bases and J 4 bases, with 18 bases left between them. Germline V gene data show CDR1 as SGHDT and CDR2 as YYEEEE. There are 17 residues in the CDR3. CDR3 protein: CASSLAGSYTSTGELFF. The CDR3 coding sequence is TGTGCCAGCAGCTTAGCAGGGTCTTACACGAGCACCGGGGAGCTGTTTTTT.

The chain links TRBV10-3 to TRBJ2-7; D is undetermined. The CDR3 runs to 12 residues. Trimming shortened V by 2 bases and J by 7 bases, and 9 bases separated the two germline ends. Germline CDR1 is ENHRY and CDR2 is SYGVKD. The DNA of the CDR3 is TGTGCCATCAGTGAGGCCACCTTAGAGCAGTACTTC. Its translation is CAISEATLEQYF.

This clone has only one observation. J is TRBJ1-2 and V is TRBV2, with TRBD1 matching 7 bases. The CDR3 contains 12 residues. Germline lookup yields CDR1 SNHLY and CDR2 FYNNEI. Trimming took 7 bases from V and 8 from J; bases not matched to a gene: 7. CDR3 region: CASTNDREGYTF. The CDR3 coding sequence is TGTGCCAGCACCAATGACAGGGAAGGCTACACCTTC. Complete variable domain (other parts from reference TRBV2 and TRBJ1-2): EPEVTQTPSHQVTQMGQEVILRCVPISNHLYFYWYRQILGQKVEFLVSFYNNEISEKSEIFDDQFSVERPDGSNFTLKIRSTKLEDSAMYFCASTNDREGYTFGSGTRLTVV.

The chain links TRBV5-1 to TRBJ2-1; the match to TRBD1 covers 9 bases. Germline V gene data show CDR1 as SGHRS and CDR2 as YFSETQ. The V segment lost 3 bases and the J segment 2 bases; nucleotides outside the gene matches: 3. CDR3 length: 15 residues. The CDR3 region has the DNA TGCGCCAGCAGCTCCACAGGGGGCCCCTACAATGAGCAGTTCTTC. Its protein product is CASSSTGGPYNEQFF.

This clone has only a few counts. The rearrangement uses TRBV2 and TRBJ1-6; 7 bases are shared with TRBD1. J lost 7 bases, V lost 7 bases, and 7 bases had no gene match. The CDR3 consists of 14 residues. Looked up from germline, CDR1 is SNHLY and CDR2 is FYNNEI. CDR3 loop: CASTPTGTNSPLHF. The CDR3 nucleotides read TGTGCCAGCACCCCGACAGGGACCAATTCACCCCTCCACTTT.

The chain combines TRBV29-1 with TRBJ1-1; D unclear. Per germline, CDR1 SQVTM and CDR2 ANQGSEA. Trimming stripped 4 bases from V and 0 bases from J, with 6 bases between. The CDR3 extends over 12 amino acids. DNA of the CDR3: TGCAGCGTTGTTCAGATGAACACTGAAGCTTTCTTT. The encoded protein is CSVVQMNTEAFF.

The chain has TRBV27 and TRBJ1-4, with 7 bases aligning to TRBD1. With 5 bases clipped from V and 7 bases from J, the junction kept 7 bases outside the gene matches. Germline CDR1 MNHEY, CDR2 SMNVEV (reference sequence). CDR3 length equals 14 residues. Here the CDR3 DNA reads TGTGCCAGCAGTAGACAGGGCCGGATTGAAAAACTGTTTTTT. Residues: CASSRQGRIEKLFF.

The chain employs TRBV5-1 and TRBJ1-5, with TRBD1 matching over 11 bases. The CDR3 totals 15 residues. V lost 4 bases to trimming and J lost 5 bases; unmatched junction nucleotides: 5. Germline V gene sequence: CDR1 SGHRS, CDR2 YFSETQ. CDR3 in DNA: TGCGCCAGCAGCCAGCGGGACAGGGGGGATCAGCCCCAGCATTTT. Encoded protein: CASSQRDRGDQPQHF.

This chain joins TRBV10-2 and TRBJ2-7; no reliable D call. CDR1 is WSHSY and CDR2 is SAAADI in the germline V gene. The CDR3 has 13 residues. Trimming cost V 0 bases and J 3 bases, with 6 bases left between them. The CDR3 is CASSESGVYEQYF. The CDR3 nucleotides read TGCGCCAGCAGTGAGTCTGGGGTCTACGAGCAGTACTTC.

The J gene is TRBJ2-7, the V gene TRBV30; D uncertain. The CDR3 is 10 amino acids. CDR1 and CDR2 (germline): GTSNPN, SVGIG (reference sequence). V gave up 5 bases and J gave up 3 bases, with 5 bases separating them. The CDR3 sequence: CAWGDYEQYF. CDR3 coding DNA: TGTGCCTGGGGGGACTACGAGCAGTACTTC.

The genes are TRBV2 and TRBJ1-1, with TRBD1 identical over 9 bases. The CDR3 runs 16 residues. V shed 0 bases, J shed 10 bases, and the junction held 12 bases outside the gene matches. Germline lookup yields CDR1 SNHLY and CDR2 FYNNEI. In DNA, the CDR3 is TGTGCCAGCAGTGAAGCGCTTCGGGGGACAGGGTATAGAGCTTTCTTT. Protein: CASSEALRGTGYRAFF. The variable domain in full, completed from reference TRBV2 and TRBJ1-1, reads EPEVTQTPSHQVTQMGQEVILRCVPISNHLYFYWYRQILGQKVEFLVSFYNNEISEKSEIFDDQFSVERPDGSNFTLKIRSTKLEDSAMYFCASSEALRGTGYRAFFGQGTRLTVV.

The chain combines TRBV2 with TRBJ2-7, with no clear D. Between the trimmed V and J ends, which lost 4 bases and 4 bases, there was a span of 11 bases. This CDR3 comprises 13 residues. The germline V gene has CDR1 SNHLY and CDR2 FYNNEI. CDR3 nucleotides: TGTGCCAGCAGTGTGACAAACCTTTACGAGCAGTACTTC. Translating gives CASSVTNLYEQYF. The full variable domain, in which reference TRBV2 and TRBJ2-7 provide the parts outside the CDR3, is EPEVTQTPSHQVTQMGQEVILRCVPISNHLYFYWYRQILGQKVEFLVSFYNNEISEKSEIFDDQFSVERPDGSNFTLKIRSTKLEDSAMYFCASSVTNLYEQYFGPGTRLTVT.

The rearrangement uses TRBV27 and TRBJ2-7, with D perhaps TRBD1 (7 bases). Trimming took 2 bases from V and 6 from J, leaving 14 bases between them. Germline CDR1 is MNHEY and CDR2 is SMNVEV (reference sequence). The CDR3 totals 14 residues. The DNA for the CDR3 is TGTGCCAGCAGTTTAAACAGGGGAGGAATCGAGCAGTACTTC. Residues: CASSLNRGGIEQYF.

The rearrangement uses TRBV2 and TRBJ2-1, with D uncertain. V was clipped by 2 bases and J by 3 bases, with 8 bases between them. The CDR3 is 14 residues long. CDR1 is SNHLY, CDR2 FYNNEI, per germline. The CDR3 spells CASSEIANYNEQFF. The CDR3 DNA is TGTGCCAGCAGTGAAATTGCGAACTACAATGAGCAGTTCTTC.

This clone has a handful of counts. The chain has TRBV5-1 and TRBJ1-1; 7 nucleotides line up with TRBD1. The CDR3 loop spans 14 amino acids. The V and J ends lost 4 bases and 4 bases, in that order; junction bases with no gene match: 7. Germline CDR1 is SGHRS and CDR2 is YFSETQ. CDR3 protein: CASSPQGSSTEAFF. As DNA, the CDR3 is TGCGCCAGCAGCCCACAGGGGAGCTCCACTGAAGCTTTCTTT.

The chain has TRBV4-2 and TRBJ2-2; tentatively, D is TRBD1 or TRBD2 (5 bases each). This CDR3 comprises 15 residues. Per the germline V gene, CDR1 is LGHNA and CDR2 is YNFKEQ. The V end was cut by 2 bases, the J end by 4 bases, with 11 bases between. CDR3 nucleotides: TGTGCCAGCAGCCAAAAGTGGGACGTCACCGGGGAGCTGTTTTTT. This gives the protein CASSQKWDVTGELFF.

The V call is TRBV29-1, the J call TRBJ2-2, with D unresolved. The V end was cut by 6 bases, the J end by 6 bases, with 8 bases between. There are 11 residues in the CDR3. The germline CDR1 and CDR2 sequences are SQVTM and ANQGSEA. The CDR3 DNA reads TGCAGCGTGAGAATGCCCGGGGAGCTGTTTTTT. It encodes CSVRMPGELFF.

This sequence joins TRBV9 and TRBJ2-1; 9 nucleotides agree with TRBD2. V shed 4 bases, J shed 0 bases, and the junction held 11 bases outside the gene matches. This CDR3 comprises 18 residues. The germline V gene encodes CDR1 SGDLS and CDR2 YYNGEE. DNA of the CDR3: TGTGCCAGCAGCAGTAGTAGCGGGAGAATTCTCTCCTACAATGAGCAGTTCTTC. It codes for CASSSSSGRILSYNEQFF. Variable domain in full (rest from reference TRBV9 and TRBJ2-1): DSGVTQTPKHLITATGQRVTLRCSPRSGDLSVYWYQQSLDQGLQFLIQYYNGEERAKGNILERFSAQQFPDLHSELNLSSLELGDSALYFCASSSSSGRILSYNEQFFGPGTRLTVL.

The chain combines TRBV6-5 with TRBJ2-5; D is possibly TRBD1 or TRBD2 (5 bases each). CDR3 length: 14 amino acids. Trimming removed 6 bases from V and 2 bases from J, with 13 bases in between. Germline CDR1 reads MNHEY; CDR2 reads SVGAGI. The CDR3 here is CASSRVGAQETQYF. The CDR3 DNA reads TGTGCCAGCAGCCGGGTCGGGGCGCAAGAGACCCAGTACTTC.

The V call is TRBV19, the J call TRBJ1-2; D gene unclear. Per germline, CDR1 LNHDA and CDR2 SQIVND (reference sequence). Trimming left V 5 bases short and J 7 bases short, with 11 bases between. The CDR3 is made up of 12 amino acids. The CDR3 nucleotides read TGTGCCAGTAGTCCCCGTGAGCGTGGCTACACCTTC. It encodes CASSPRERGYTF.